Sequencing of this T cell receptor (beta chain) was carried out in a study of cytomegalovirus exposure and HLA in healthy donors. TCRdb's table, derived via immunoSEQ multiplex PCR, lists solely in-frame clones and lacks some. The sample has over 110,000 clones, more than 85% seen once; the top ten hold approximately 8.7%. Germline V gene data show CDR1 as MNHNY and CDR2 as SVGAGI (reference sequence). Unmatched junction bases numbered 7, after V lost 4 bases and J lost 2 bases. This CDR3 comprises 16 residues. As regards this clone: Its specificity is unknown.

Study conclusions and caveats: First-cohort TCR clusters were later found to tend to co-occur in the 120 validation repertoires.

The receptor's source is a man younger than 35 in good health and CMV-seropositive. The material sequenced was PBMCs. The chain combines TRBV6-6 with TRBJ2-1; TRBD2 matches 8 bases. Here the CDR3 DNA reads TGTGCCAGCAGTTCAGGACTAGCTGAAGCCTACAATGAGCAGTTCTTC. Residues: CASSSGLAEAYNEQFF.